This TCR beta chain was profiled in a study of shared clonotypes between healthy human individuals. Points from the study as a whole: Of the naive CD4 clonotypes, roughly 5% were shared across several donors.

Division of CD4+ cells produced a CD45RA+ naive subset and a CD45RA-negative memory subset. Turning to this clone: Its matching antigen is unknown.

J was trimmed by 0 bases and V by 4 bases; bases with no gene match: 3. The CDR3 is 15 residues long. The germline gives CDR1 SGDLS, CDR2 YYNGEE. Sequenced by immunoSEQ multiplex PCR; TCRdb stores in-frame clones only, minus some. Of roughly 2.5 million clones detected, just over 90% appear once; the ten largest clones hold roughly 0.14%. The sequence was collected from a man younger than 35 in good health. Input material: naive CD4+ T cells sorted from blood. Regarding subset: CD45RA+ positively selected. The chain employs TRBV9 and TRBJ2-2; 7 nucleotides line up with TRBD2. CDR3 in amino acids: CASSLRGTNTGELFF. In DNA, the CDR3 is TGTGCCAGCAGCTTGCGGGGGACGAACACCGGGGAGCTGTTTTTT.